Listed here are 27 T cell receptor beta chains from one sample, sequenced in a study of PD-1 blockade in classical Hodgkin lymphoma. Method: immunoSEQ multiplex PCR; TCRdb's copy keeps in-frame clones and lacks some. The sample holds some 24,000 clones, around 80% seen once. The sample's time point: cycle 4 day 1 (C4D1), after 5 to 7 weeks of nivolumab. Each of the patients experienced relapse following autologous stem cell transplantation, and their brentuximab vedotin exposure differed. This sample comprised peripheral blood mononuclear cells (PBMCs), obtained before the fourth cycle of nivolumab. The receptor source for this set is a human donor with classical Hodgkin lymphoma.

The chain joins TRBV6-1 to TRBJ2-3, with TRBD1 matching 10 bases. The CDR3 length is 15 residues. The V segment lost 8 bases and the J segment 4 bases; nucleotides outside the gene matches: 9. Germline V gives CDR1 MNHNS, CDR2 SASEGT. Written as DNA, the CDR3 is TGTGCCAGCTTGAGTTGGGACAGGGGCGCAGATACGCAGTATTTT. It encodes CASLSWDRGADTQYF.

The rearrangement joins TRBV5-1 to TRBJ2-1; tentative D call: TRBD1 (6 bases). Germline loops: CDR1 SGHRS, CDR2 YFSETQ. The CDR3 runs 16 residues. Trimming left V 3 bases short and J 2 bases short, with 15 bases between. The CDR3 loop is CASSSLGGPPYNEQFF. In DNA, the CDR3 is TGCGCCAGCAGCTCCTTAGGGGGACCCCCCTACAATGAGCAGTTCTTC. The whole variable domain, remainder taken from reference TRBV5-1 and TRBJ2-1, is KAGVTQTPRYLIKTRGQQVTLSCSPISGHRSVSWYQQTPGQGLQFLFEYFSETQRNKGNFPGRFSGRQFSNSRSEMNVSTLELGDSALYLCASSSLGGPPYNEQFFGPGTRLTVL.

The chain has TRBV7-8 and TRBJ1-2; D unresolved. Germline assignment: CDR1 SGHVS and CDR2 FQNEAQ. V was clipped by 5 bases and J by 5 bases, with 12 bases between them. The CDR3 runs to 13 residues. The CDR3 DNA reads as TGTGCCAGCAGCCCAGATATGTGGTATGGCTACACCTTC. It yields the protein CASSPDMWYGYTF.

J is TRBJ1-2 and V is TRBV7-2; 9 bases match TRBD1. Germline V gene data show CDR1 as SGHTA and CDR2 as FQGNSA. CDR3 length equals 14 residues. J lost 6 bases, V lost 5 bases, and 7 bases had no gene match. The CDR3 is CASSPGDRAHGYTF. The DNA for the CDR3 is TGTGCCAGCAGCCCCGGGGACAGGGCTCATGGCTACACCTTC.

The chain combines TRBV4-3 with TRBJ1-1, with D perhaps matching TRBD1 (5 bases). The length of the CDR3 is 14 residues. Germline values: CDR1 LGHNA, CDR2 YSLEER. The V gene lost 4 bases and the J gene lost 7 bases, with 16 bases spanning the gap. The CDR3 spells CASSLETGHNEAFF. In nucleotides, the CDR3 is TGCGCCAGCAGCCTGGAAACGGGGCATAATGAAGCTTTCTTT.

The J gene is TRBJ2-3, the V gene TRBV7-2; D is undetermined. The CDR3 runs to 14 residues. Germline CDR1 SGHTA, CDR2 FQGNSA. V was clipped by 2 bases and J by 3 bases, with 9 bases between them. Written as DNA, the CDR3 is TGTGCCAGCAGCTTATTCGGTGGGACAGATACGCAGTATTTT. As protein: CASSLFGGTDTQYF.

The chain couples TRBV6-5 to TRBJ2-7; D perhaps matches TRBD1 (5 bases). V was pared by 8 bases and J by 1 base, with 12 bases between. The CDR3 length is 13 residues. CDR1 and CDR2 (germline): MNHEY, SVGAGI. The chain's CDR3 is CASQKTASYEQYF. The CDR3, as DNA: TGTGCCAGCCAAAAGACAGCGTCCTACGAGCAGTACTTC.

This sequence joins TRBV23-1 and TRBJ1-6; tentative D call: TRBD1 (5 bases). TRBV23-1 falls under the ORF class, with uncertain function. Trimming cost V 5 bases and J 3 bases, with 17 bases left between them. The CDR3 loop spans 17 amino acids. The CDR3 DNA sequence: TGCGCCAGCAGTGAATTGAGTCCGGGGGGCTATAATTCACCCCTCCACTTT. This encodes CASSELSPGGYNSPLHF.

The V and J genes are TRBV29-1 and TRBJ1-2, with 10 bases that match TRBD1. The V and J ends lost 4 bases and 4 bases, in that order; junction bases with no gene match: 9. CDR1 SQVTM and CDR2 ANQGSEA come from the germline V gene. CDR3 length: 15 amino acids. As DNA, the CDR3 is TGCAGCGTTGGGTCTGGACAGGGGGTGTTCTATGGCTACACCTTC. It yields the protein CSVGSGQGVFYGYTF.

The chain uses TRBV9 and TRBJ2-1; D might be TRBD2 (5 bases). Deletions cut 0 bases from V and 4 bases from J, with 11 bases between. The CDR3 is 15 residues long. In germline, CDR1 is SGDLS, CDR2 YYNGEE. CDR3 sequence (DNA): TGTGCCAGCAGCGTAGACGGAGGTGGGTACAATGAGCAGTTCTTC. Amino acids: CASSVDGGGYNEQFF.

J is TRBJ2-5 and V is TRBV7-9; D is ambiguous. The V and J ends lost 6 bases and 3 bases respectively, with 8 bases between them. Germline loops: CDR1 SEHNR, CDR2 FQNEAQ (reference sequence). This CDR3 spans 12 amino acids. The CDR3 DNA reads as TGTGCCAGCAGGAGCCTGAAAGAGACCCAGTACTTC. Its translation: CASRSLKETQYF.

The J gene is TRBJ1-4, the V gene TRBV7-9; 7 bases are a match to TRBD1. The germline CDR1 and CDR2 sequences are SEHNR and FQNEAQ (reference sequence). There are 14 residues in the CDR3. After removal of 5 bases from V and 7 bases from J, the junction contained 7 bases not matched to a gene. The CDR3 sequence is CASSMTGFSEKLFF. CDR3 DNA sequence: TGTGCCAGCAGCATGACAGGGTTTAGTGAAAAACTGTTTTTT.

CDR3 bases: TGTGCCAGCAGCCGGGACAGGGCCTCTGAAGCTTTCTTT. Translation gives CASSRDRASEAFF. The chain has TRBV11-2 and TRBJ1-1; 9 nucleotides match TRBD1. The CDR3 is made up of 13 amino acids. With 5 bases clipped from V and 6 bases from J, the junction kept 4 bases outside the gene matches. The V gene's germline CDR1 is SGHAT and CDR2 FQNNGV.

The chain is built from TRBV27 and TRBJ2-1, with 9 bases identical to TRBD2. Germline V lookup: CDR1 MNHEY, CDR2 SMNVEV (reference sequence). The CDR3 has 14 residues. Unmatched junction bases numbered 6, after V lost 4 bases and J lost 8 bases. Here the CDR3 reads CASSSGLALDEQFF. CDR3 nucleotide sequence: TGTGCCAGCAGTTCGGGACTAGCCCTGGATGAGCAGTTCTTC.

The CDR3 here is CASSPPGQYEKLFF. In nucleotides, the CDR3 is TGTGCCAGCAGCCCTCCAGGGCAGTACGAAAAACTGTTTTTT. The chain has TRBV7-6 and TRBJ1-4; tentatively, D is TRBD1 (5 bases). The CDR3 length is 14 residues. V gave up 5 bases and J gave up 8 bases, with 15 bases separating them. CDR1 SGHVS and CDR2 FNYEAQ come from the germline V gene. Combining the CDR3 with reference TRBV7-6 and TRBJ1-4 gives the whole variable domain GAGVSQSPRYKVTKRGQDVALRCDPISGHVSLYWYRQALGQGPEFLTYFNYEAQQDKSGLPNDRFSAERPEGSISTLTIQRTEQRDSAMYRCASSPPGQYEKLFFGSGTQLSVL.

The CDR3 DNA is TGTGCCAACTTGGGACAGGGTAATAGCGAGCAGTACTTC. It translates to CANLGQGNSEQYF. V gene TRBV21-1 combines with J gene TRBJ2-7; the table's D call TRBD1 went unverified against the DNA. TRBV21-1 constitutes a pseudogene. This CDR3 is 13 amino acids long.

The V call is TRBV9, the J call TRBJ2-1; D unclear. The CDR3 sequence is 13 residues long. Trimming left V 0 bases short and J 3 bases short, with 4 bases between. CDR1 and CDR2 (germline): SGDLS, YYNGEE. The CDR3 sequence: CASSVVDYNEQFF. CDR3 nucleotides: TGTGCCAGCAGCGTAGTCGACTACAATGAGCAGTTCTTC.

The chain links TRBV6-1 to TRBJ1-6; a possible D gene is TRBD1 (5 bases). The CDR3 extends over 14 amino acids. Germline values: CDR1 MNHNS, CDR2 SASEGT. V was trimmed by 3 bases and J by 9 bases, leaving 12 bases between them. CDR3 in DNA: TGTGCCAGCAGTGACCGGGGGATAGGTTCACCCCTCCACTTT. Amino acids: CASSDRGIGSPLHF.

V is TRBV11-3 and J is TRBJ2-1, with 11 bases matching TRBD1. This CDR3 has 16 amino acids. V shed 5 bases and J 8 bases; nucleotides not matched to a gene: 11. CDR1 and CDR2 from the germline V gene are SGHNT and YENEEA. CDR3 sequence reads: CASSPWDRGSLHEQFF. The CDR3 DNA sequence: TGTGCCAGCAGCCCGTGGGACAGGGGGAGCTTGCATGAGCAGTTCTTC.

The chain employs TRBV6-1 and TRBJ2-1; D is uncertain. The CDR3 is 11 amino acids. V lost 8 bases and J 0 bases, leaving 2 bases between the germline ends. CDR1 is MNHNS and CDR2 is SASEGT in the germline V gene. For the CDR3, the DNA is TGTGCCAGCGGCTCCTACAATGAGCAGTTCTTC. This gives the protein CASGSYNEQFF.

The chain has TRBV12-5 and TRBJ2-2, with D possibly TRBD2 on 6 matching bases. Germline CDR1 is LGHNT and CDR2 is FRNRAP. Trimming took 2 bases from V and 0 from J, leaving 16 bases between them. The CDR3 runs to 18 residues. For the CDR3, the DNA is TGTGCTAGTGGTTTGCGGAGGGCCCTCGATTCGAACACCGGGGAGCTGTTTTTT. Amino acids: CASGLRRALDSNTGELFF.

V is TRBV6-5 and J is TRBJ2-1, with 9 positions matching TRBD2. Trimming cost V 5 bases and J 4 bases; bases outside gene matches: 6. Germline V gene data show CDR1 as MNHEY and CDR2 as SVGAGI. The length of the CDR3 is 15 residues. The CDR3 region has the DNA TGTGCCAGCAGTCGCGGGGGGGGATCATACAATGAGCAGTTCTTC. Translation: CASSRGGGSYNEQFF.

This clone is a singleton in its sample. The genes are TRBV5-4 and TRBJ2-7; D perhaps matches TRBD2 (6 bases). V was clipped by 3 bases and J by 3 bases, with 13 bases between them. From germline, CDR1 is SGHNT and CDR2 YYREEE (reference sequence). CDR3 length: 14 amino acids. CDR3 nucleotides: TGTGCCAGCAGCTCGGGTGGGACTCTCTACGAGCAGTACTTC. The encoded protein is CASSSGGTLYEQYF.

The rearrangement joins TRBV4-1 to TRBJ1-5; 10 bases line up with TRBD1. The CDR3 totals 14 residues. J lost 5 bases, V lost 4 bases, and 2 bases had no gene match. Germline V gives CDR1 MGHRA, CDR2 YSYEKL. The CDR3 DNA follows: TGCGCCAGCAGCCGCGGGACAGGGGATCAGCCCCAGCATTTT. Translating it yields CASSRGTGDQPQHF.

The V call is TRBV11-2, the J call TRBJ2-5; TRBD2 aligns across 15 bases. This CDR3 comprises 19 residues. After removal of 0 bases from V and 4 bases from J, the junction contained 9 bases not matched to a gene. Germline V gene data show CDR1 as SGHAT and CDR2 as FQNNGV. This CDR3 reads CASSLDYRTSGGAIETQYF. The CDR3 bases are TGTGCCAGCAGCTTAGATTATCGGACTAGCGGGGGGGCCATAGAGACCCAGTACTTC.

The rearrangement uses TRBV29-1 and TRBJ2-1; 11 bases match TRBD2. Germline V gene lookup returns CDR1 SQVTM and CDR2 ANQGSEA. The CDR3 totals 13 residues. V trimming: 6 bases; J trimming: 7 bases; junction bases outside the gene matches: 5. The CDR3 DNA reads TGCAGCGTCGTTCGGACTAGCGGGAATGAGCAGTTCTTC. This translates into CSVVRTSGNEQFF.

The V and J genes are TRBV9 and TRBJ1-4, with 9 bases aligning to TRBD1. V lost 3 bases to trimming and J lost 5 bases; unmatched junction nucleotides: 8. This CDR3 contains 16 residues. The germline V gene encodes CDR1 SGDLS and CDR2 YYNGEE. This CDR3 is CASSARTGAGNEKLFF. The CDR3 DNA reads as TGTGCCAGCAGCGCCAGGACAGGGGCCGGCAATGAAAAACTGTTTTTT. The variable domain in full, with the rest retrieved from reference TRBV9 and TRBJ1-4, is DSGVTQTPKHLITATGQRVTLRCSPRSGDLSVYWYQQSLDQGLQFLIQYYNGEERAKGNILERFSAQQFPDLHSELNLSSLELGDSALYFCASSARTGAGNEKLFFGSGTQLSVL.